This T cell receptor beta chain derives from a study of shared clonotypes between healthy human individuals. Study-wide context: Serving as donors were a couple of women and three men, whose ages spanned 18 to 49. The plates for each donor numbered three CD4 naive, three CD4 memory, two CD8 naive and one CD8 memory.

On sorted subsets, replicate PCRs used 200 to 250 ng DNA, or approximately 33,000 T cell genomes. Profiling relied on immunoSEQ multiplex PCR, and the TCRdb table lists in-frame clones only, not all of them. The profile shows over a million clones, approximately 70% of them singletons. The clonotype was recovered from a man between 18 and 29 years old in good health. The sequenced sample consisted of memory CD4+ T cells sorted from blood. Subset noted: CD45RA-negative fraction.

The CDR3 spells CSGKGWGTGTNEQFF. CDR3 nucleotides: TGCAGCGGTAAGGGATGGGGGACTGGGACCAATGAGCAGTTCTTC. This chain connects TRBV29-1 to TRBJ2-1; D is possibly TRBD2 (6 bases). Germline CDR1 is SQVTM and CDR2 is ANQGSEA. V was clipped by 7 bases and J by 6 bases, with 22 bases between them. The CDR3 extends over 15 amino acids.